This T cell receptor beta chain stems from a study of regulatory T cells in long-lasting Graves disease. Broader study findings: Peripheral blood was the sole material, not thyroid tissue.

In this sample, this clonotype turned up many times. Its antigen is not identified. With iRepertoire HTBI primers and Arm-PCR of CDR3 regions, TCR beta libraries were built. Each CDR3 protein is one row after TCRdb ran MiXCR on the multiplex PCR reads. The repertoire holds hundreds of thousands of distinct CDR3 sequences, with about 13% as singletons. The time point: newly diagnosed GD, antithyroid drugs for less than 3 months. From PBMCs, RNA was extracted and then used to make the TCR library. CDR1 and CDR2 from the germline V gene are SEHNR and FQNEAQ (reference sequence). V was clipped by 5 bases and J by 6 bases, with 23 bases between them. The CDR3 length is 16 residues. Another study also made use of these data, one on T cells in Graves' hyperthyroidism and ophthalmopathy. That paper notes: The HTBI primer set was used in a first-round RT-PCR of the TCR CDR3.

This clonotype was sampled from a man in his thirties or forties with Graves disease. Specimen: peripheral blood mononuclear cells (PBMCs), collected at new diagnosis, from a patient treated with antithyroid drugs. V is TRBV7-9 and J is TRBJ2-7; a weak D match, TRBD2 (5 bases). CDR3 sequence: CASSPLRTSRGIEQYF. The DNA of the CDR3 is TGTGCCAGCAGCCCCTTACGGACTTCTCGAGGTATCGAGCAGTACTTC.